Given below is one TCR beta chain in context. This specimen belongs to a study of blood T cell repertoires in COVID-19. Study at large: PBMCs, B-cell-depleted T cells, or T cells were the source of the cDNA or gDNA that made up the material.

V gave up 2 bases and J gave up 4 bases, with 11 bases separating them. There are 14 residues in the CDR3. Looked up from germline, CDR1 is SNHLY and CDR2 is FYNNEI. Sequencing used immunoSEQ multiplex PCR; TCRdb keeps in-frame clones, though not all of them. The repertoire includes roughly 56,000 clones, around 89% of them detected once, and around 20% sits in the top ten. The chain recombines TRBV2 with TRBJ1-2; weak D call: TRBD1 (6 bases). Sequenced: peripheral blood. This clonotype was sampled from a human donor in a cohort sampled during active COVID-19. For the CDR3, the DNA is TGTGCCAGCAGTGAATCACAGGGTCTCTATGGCTACACCTTC. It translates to CASSESQGLYGYTF.